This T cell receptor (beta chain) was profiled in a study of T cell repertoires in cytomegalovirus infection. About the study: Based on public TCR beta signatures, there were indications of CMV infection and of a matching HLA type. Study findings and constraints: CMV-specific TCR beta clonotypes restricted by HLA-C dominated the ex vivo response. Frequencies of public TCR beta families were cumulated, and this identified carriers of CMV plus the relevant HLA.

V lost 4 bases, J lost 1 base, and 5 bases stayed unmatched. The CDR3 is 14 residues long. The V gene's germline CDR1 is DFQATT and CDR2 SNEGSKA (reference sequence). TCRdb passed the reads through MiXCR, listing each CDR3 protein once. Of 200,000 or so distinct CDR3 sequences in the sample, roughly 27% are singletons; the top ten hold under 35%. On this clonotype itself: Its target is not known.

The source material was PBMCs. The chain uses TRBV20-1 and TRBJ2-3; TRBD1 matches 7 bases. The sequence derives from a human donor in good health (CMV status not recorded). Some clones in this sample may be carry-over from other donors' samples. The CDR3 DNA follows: TGCAGTGCTATCGGGACAGAAGGCACAGATACGCAGTATTTT. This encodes CSAIGTEGTDTQYF.